Listed here are 17 T cell receptor beta chains from one sample, sequenced in a study of T-cell memory formation after mild COVID-19. TCRdb called the 5' RACE reads again in MiXCR, with one record for every CDR3 protein. This sample carries 45,000 to 55,000 distinct CDR3 sequences, over 8.5% of them seen once, and the ten largest clones take 10% to 15%. The sequencing input was PBMCs or a T cell subset sorted from them (not recorded which). The receptors here all came from an adult woman who had mild COVID-19 (a few samples of this study predate the infection). Cell type and time point are not known.

This clonotype has ten or more counts. The chain joins TRBV11-2 to TRBJ2-5, with D uncertain. V dropped 5 bases and J dropped 5 bases, with 9 bases sitting between them. Per germline, CDR1 SGHAT and CDR2 FQNNGV. This CDR3 is 12 amino acids long. CDR3 sequence (DNA): TGTGCCAGCAGCGCAGATGGGGAGACCCAGTACTTC. It codes for CASSADGETQYF.

This clonotype was observed a handful of times. V and J are TRBV14 and TRBJ1-1; D unclear. The CDR3 runs to 14 residues. Germline V CDR1 and CDR2: SGHDN, FVKESK. Trimming shortened V by 1 base and J by 12 bases, and 18 bases separated the two germline ends. CDR3 in amino acids: CASSQAGGSAWSFF. The CDR3 DNA is TGTGCCAGCAGCCAAGCTGGCGGCAGCGCCTGGTCTTTCTTT.

The sample holds a few counts of this clonotype. The chain recombines TRBV7-9 with TRBJ1-1; 9 bases agree with TRBD1. The J segment lost 4 bases and the V segment lost 5 bases, leaving 8 bases of the junction unmatched. CDR1 SEHNR and CDR2 FQNEAQ come from the germline V gene (reference sequence). This CDR3 has 15 amino acids. This CDR3 is CASSPGTGTFTEAFF. The CDR3 DNA reads TGTGCCAGCAGCCCTGGGACAGGGACTTTCACTGAAGCTTTCTTT.

This rearrangement joins TRBV4-2 to TRBJ2-5; a possible D gene is TRBD1 (5 bases). With 4 bases removed from V and 9 bases from J, the gap between germline ends came to 12 bases. CDR1 LGHNA and CDR2 YNFKEQ come from the germline V gene. This CDR3 comprises 12 residues. This CDR3 reads CASSPRQGAQYF. CDR3 sequence (DNA): TGTGCCAGCAGCCCTCGGCAAGGGGCCCAGTACTTC.

CDR3 DNA sequence: TGCGCCAGCAGCTTTGACTACGAGCAGTACTTC. Amino acid sequence: CASSFDYEQYF. This chain links TRBV5-1 with TRBJ2-7; D is unresolved. CDR1 SGHRS and CDR2 YFSETQ come from the germline V gene. V was cut by 2 bases and J by 3 bases, with 3 bases left in between. The CDR3 length is 11 residues. The whole variable domain, filled in from reference TRBV5-1 and TRBJ2-7, reads KAGVTQTPRYLIKTRGQQVTLSCSPISGHRSVSWYQQTPGQGLQFLFEYFSETQRNKGNFPGRFSGRQFSNSRSEMNVSTLELGDSALYLCASSFDYEQYFGPGTRLTVT.

Many counts were recorded for this clonotype. The J gene is TRBJ2-2, the V gene TRBV5-1; no reliable D call. Germline V gene sequence: CDR1 SGHRS, CDR2 YFSETQ. The CDR3 has 19 amino acids. V lost 4 bases, J lost 1 base, and 23 bases lay in between. CDR3 in DNA: TGCGCCAGCAGCCTAACCGTATCGGCGTGGTACGGGAACACCGGGGAGCTGTTTTTT. Its translation: CASSLTVSAWYGNTGELFF.

This clonotype was counted many times. CDR3: CASSLVSAGSSGETQYF. The CDR3 nucleotides are TGCGCCAGCAGCTTGGTTTCGGCAGGGTCGTCGGGGGAGACCCAGTACTTC. The J gene is TRBJ2-5, the V gene TRBV5-1; D is possibly TRBD1 or TRBD2 (5 bases each). Trimming cost V 0 bases and J 5 bases, with 20 bases left between them. Germline loops: CDR1 SGHRS, CDR2 YFSETQ. The CDR3 is 17 residues long.

This clonotype has at least ten counts. The chain carries TRBV24-1 and TRBJ2-2, with D unclear. V was clipped by 3 bases and J by 2 bases, with 3 bases between them. Germline V gives CDR1 KGHDR, CDR2 SFDVKD. CDR3 size: 13 residues. In DNA, the CDR3 is TGTGCCACCAGTGATACCAACACCGGGGAGCTGTTTTTT. It specifies CATSDTNTGELFF.

This clonotype was counted between two and nine times. This rearrangement joins TRBV18 to TRBJ2-5, with D perhaps TRBD1 (6 bases). The CDR3 sequence is 15 residues long. V was trimmed by 3 bases and J by 0 bases, leaving 11 bases between them. Per the germline V gene, CDR1 is KGHSH and CDR2 is LQKENI. The CDR3 loop is CASSPLTGNQETQYF. Written as DNA, the CDR3 is TGTGCCAGCTCACCCCTGACAGGCAACCAAGAGACCCAGTACTTC.

V usage is TRBV30 and J usage is TRBJ2-2; 8 bases map to TRBD1. Per the germline V gene, CDR1 is GTSNPN and CDR2 is SVGIG (reference sequence). V shed 2 bases, J shed 4 bases, and the junction held 6 bases outside the gene matches. The CDR3 covers 15 residues. The CDR3 DNA sequence: TGTGCCTGGAGTTTCAGGGGGCGGGTCACCGGGGAGCTGTTTTTT. Its protein product is CAWSFRGRVTGELFF.

The CDR3 DNA reads as TGTGCCAGCAGCTCACTGGGACTAGCACAGACAGATACGCAGTATTTT. This encodes CASSSLGLAQTDTQYF. The chain recombines TRBV5-4 with TRBJ2-3; TRBD2 agrees at 9 bases. Per germline, CDR1 SGHNT and CDR2 YYREEE (reference sequence). The trim removed 3 bases at V and 3 bases at J, leaving 8 bases unmatched. The CDR3 contains 16 residues.

The chain employs TRBV5-1 and TRBJ2-7, with 7 bases fitting TRBD2. The CDR3 length is 13 residues. CDR1 is SGHRS, CDR2 YFSETQ, per germline. V gave up 4 bases and J gave up 7 bases; unmatched junction bases: 8. The CDR3, as DNA: TGCGCCAGCAGCACGGCGGGAGTAGGGGAGCAGTACGTC. Its translation: CASSTAGVGEQYV.

The J gene is TRBJ1-1, the V gene TRBV29-1; D is unresolved. CDR3 length: 13 residues. Germline assignment: CDR1 SQVTM and CDR2 ANQGSEA. V lost 6 bases to trimming and J lost 0 bases, with 11 bases between them. The CDR3 spells CSVGNLMNTEAFF. The CDR3 DNA sequence: TGCAGCGTCGGAAACTTAATGAACACTGAAGCTTTCTTT. The full variable domain, completed using reference TRBV29-1 and TRBJ1-1, is SAVISQKPSRDICQRGTSLTIQCQVDSQVTMMFWYRQQPGQSLTLIATANQGSEATYESGFVIDKFPISRPNLTFSTLTVSNMSPEDSSIYLCSVGNLMNTEAFFGQGTRLTVV.

There are a few counts of this clonotype. The chain employs TRBV12-3 or TRBV12-4 and TRBJ2-1; 13 bases align to TRBD2. This CDR3 has 17 residues. V lost 5 bases to trimming and J lost 7 bases; unmatched junction nucleotides: 11. CDR3 nucleotides: TGTGCCAGCAGTCCGGGACTAGCGGGAAGGGGTAGGAATGAGCAGTTCTTC. Its protein product is CASSPGLAGRGRNEQFF.

This clonotype was recorded a few times. The rearrangement links TRBV28 to TRBJ1-2; D gene unclear. V shed 9 bases and J shed 6 bases, with 17 bases lying between them. CDR1 and CDR2 from the germline V gene are MDHEN and SYDVKM. CDR3 size: 13 residues. The CDR3 nucleotides are TGTGCCAGGCGAGAAGAGCGCAAGGATGGCTACACCTTC. Residues: CARREERKDGYTF.

Ten or more counts support this clonotype. V usage is TRBV20-1 and J usage is TRBJ2-1; 10 bases match TRBD2. Germline trimming cut 3 bases from V and 2 bases from J; bases unmatched to any gene: 7. Looked up from germline, CDR1 is DFQATT and CDR2 is SNEGSKA (reference sequence). The CDR3 consists of 16 residues. The CDR3 DNA reads TGCAGTGCTAGGGATAGCGGGGGGACGGCCTACAATGAGCAGTTCTTC. It translates to CSARDSGGTAYNEQFF.

The chain combines TRBV2 with TRBJ1-1, with a possible D match to TRBD1 (5 bases). This CDR3 is built from 15 residues. Germline loops: CDR1 SNHLY, CDR2 FYNNEI. Trimming removed 7 bases at V and 1 base at J, with 16 bases between. The CDR3 region has the DNA TGTGCCAGCACACGCACACGGGGGGAGAACACTGAAGCTTTCTTT. Protein product: CASTRTRGENTEAFF.